These 10 T cell receptor beta chains came from one sample sequenced in a study of T cells in Graves' hyperthyroidism and ophthalmopathy. There were TCR beta CDR3 regions amplified from RNA transcripts. An initial round of RT-PCR targeting the TCR CDR3 relied on the HTBI primer set. TCRdb redid the calling of the multiplex PCR reads with MiXCR, one entry per CDR3 protein. The data contain over 550,000 distinct CDR3 sequences, roughly 17% of them singletons. Sequencing was done on a sample of blood. Receptor source: a woman between 18 and 29 years old with Graves' hyperthyroidism.

Ten or more counts support this clonotype. CDR3 sequence: CASTYPYGATHTDTQYF. In DNA, the CDR3 is TGTGCCAGCACCTACCCTTATGGAGCCACACACACAGATACGCAGTATTTT. The chain joins TRBV7-8 to TRBJ2-3; D uncertain. This CDR3 has 17 residues. With 7 bases removed from V and 2 bases from J, the gap between germline ends came to 22 bases. CDR1 is SGHVS, CDR2 FQNEAQ, per germline. The whole variable domain, filled in from reference TRBV7-8 and TRBJ2-3, reads GAGVSQSPRYKVAKRGQDVALRCDPISGHVSLFWYQQALGQGPEFLTYFQNEAQLDKSGLPSDRFFAERPEGSVSTLKIQRTQQEDSAVYLCASTYPYGATHTDTQYFGPGTRLTVL.

This clonotype was detected many times. The chain's CDR3 is CASSVGTSGGAGQFF. The CDR3 DNA follows: TGTGCCAGCAGCGTTGGGACTAGCGGGGGGGCTGGGCAGTTCTTC. This chain uses TRBV9 with TRBJ2-1; the match to TRBD2 covers 16 bases. V shed 2 bases and J 12 bases; nucleotides not matched to a gene: 5. The CDR3 length is 15 residues. Germline V lookup: CDR1 SGDLS, CDR2 YYNGEE.

The rearrangement uses TRBV24-1 and TRBJ2-3; D is possibly TRBD1 or TRBD2 (6 bases each). This CDR3 is built from 15 residues. From germline, CDR1 is KGHDR and CDR2 SFDVKD. The V and J ends lost 7 bases and 0 bases respectively, with 13 bases between them. This chain's CDR3 is CATSLMGGSTDTQYF. CDR3 nucleotides: TGTGCCACCAGCCTAATGGGGGGCAGCACAGATACGCAGTATTTT.

This clonotype has a handful of counts. V and J are TRBV15 and TRBJ1-1, with 8 bases matching TRBD1. The CDR3 sequence is 15 residues long. V lost 4 bases and J lost 2; bases outside the gene matches: 6. In germline, CDR1 is LNHNV, CDR2 YYDKDF (reference sequence). The CDR3 sequence: CATSITGQGNTEAFF. The CDR3 DNA reads as TGTGCCACCAGCATCACAGGACAGGGAAACACTGAAGCTTTCTTT.

The chain carries TRBV7-9 and TRBJ1-5, with a possible D match to TRBD1 (6 bases). The CDR3 length is 15 residues. Germline lookup yields CDR1 SEHNR and CDR2 FQNEAQ (reference sequence). V was pared by 3 bases and J by 1 base, with 10 bases between. The CDR3 DNA follows: TGTGCCAGCAGCTTCTCAGGGGCCAGCAATCAGCCCCAGCATTTT. The encoded protein is CASSFSGASNQPQHF.

This clonotype was detected ten times or more. In DNA, the CDR3 is TGTGCCAGCACCCTAAGGCGGGGTGGAGAGACCCAGTACTTC. It encodes CASTLRRGGETQYF. This sequence joins TRBV6-2 or TRBV6-3 and TRBJ2-5; D perhaps matches TRBD2 (6 bases). CDR1 is MNHEY, CDR2 SVGEGT, per germline. The V and J ends lost 7 bases and 4 bases respectively, with 16 bases between them. This CDR3 is built from 14 residues.

The chain links TRBV20-1 to TRBJ2-7; TRBD2 agrees at 13 bases. The germline gives CDR1 DFQATT, CDR2 SNEGSKA (reference sequence). The CDR3 consists of 15 residues. The CDR3 loop reads CSVAGTSGNAYEQYF. In DNA, the CDR3 is TGCAGCGTAGCCGGGACTAGCGGGAATGCCTACGAGCAGTACTTC.

This clonotype was seen many times. The chain combines TRBV7-6 with TRBJ1-1; 7 bases align to TRBD1. The V segment lost 1 base and the J segment 0 bases; nucleotides outside the gene matches: 5. Germline CDR1 reads SGHVS; CDR2 reads FNYEAQ. The CDR3 has 16 amino acids. In nucleotides, the CDR3 is TGTGCCAGCAGCTTAGAAAGGGACAGCATGAACACTGAAGCTTTCTTT. Protein sequence: CASSLERDSMNTEAFF. Filled out from reference TRBV7-6 and TRBJ1-1, the complete variable domain reads GAGVSQSPRYKVTKRGQDVALRCDPISGHVSLYWYRQALGQGPEFLTYFNYEAQQDKSGLPNDRFSAERPEGSISTLTIQRTEQRDSAMYRCASSLERDSMNTEAFFGQGTRLTVV.

CDR3 sequence reads: CATSNIGTDTQYF. For the CDR3, the DNA is TGTGCCACCAGTAATATCGGTACAGATACGCAGTATTTT. V gene TRBV24-1 combines with J gene TRBJ2-3; no definite D call. With 6 bases removed from V and 3 bases from J, the gap between germline ends came to 9 bases. CDR3 length equals 13 residues. Germline assignment: CDR1 KGHDR and CDR2 SFDVKD.

Ten or more counts support this clonotype. The V gene is TRBV27, the J gene TRBJ2-7, with D hard to call. Trimming stripped 6 bases from V and 1 base from J, with 16 bases between. The CDR3 is 15 amino acids. Germline V CDR1 and CDR2: MNHEY, SMNVEV (reference sequence). CDR3 loop: CASSTGGGESYEQYF. For the CDR3, the DNA is TGTGCCAGCAGCACCGGTGGCGGAGAGTCCTACGAGCAGTACTTC.